This T cell receptor (beta chain) was recovered during a study of preoperative IRX-2 immunotherapy in early breast cancer (dated by TCRdb to between 2018 and 2021). The method behind the library was the immunoSEQ multiplex PCR assay. TCRdb provides this immuneACCESS table in a form limited to in-frame rearrangements. Some clones are lacking; in checked studies, under half of them reflect an unresolved V gene, and why the rest are absent is not known. Here the sample has 75,000 to 100,000 clones; roughly 85% occur a single time. The top ten constitute 2% to 2.5% of the sample. Comments on this clone: Its antigen target is currently unknown. Nothing much larger sits one base from this clone, and base qualities are not available.

The treatment or condition tag for this specimen amounts to: preoperative locoregional IRX-2 cytokine immunotherapy. The samples were obtained from a phase Ib study that tested preoperative, locoregional IRX-2 cytokine immunotherapy meant to prime immune responses. The donors were early-stage breast cancer patients who were given IRX-2 prior to surgery. The germline V gene supplies CDR1 SGHNT and CDR2 YENEEA. Trimming at the junction amounts to 5 bases on V and 5 bases on J, and the germline ends lie 21 bases apart. The CDR3 sequence holds 16 residues, the cysteine and phenylalanine included. The retained sequence is limited to the CDR3, 48 bases, with the frame set at the first base.

The chain was built from TRBV11-3 and TRBJ1-1, with no confidently assigned D gene. This sample comprised tumor tissue, obtained after IRX-2 immunotherapy. The clonotype was recovered from a human donor with breast cancer. This receptor has the CDR3 CASSPPASLARTEAFF. The nucleotide sequence is TGTGCCAGCAGCCCCCCCGCCAGCCTGGCGCGGACTGAAGCTTTCTTT.